A selection of T cell receptor beta chains follows, all from one sample in a study of PD-1 blockade in mismatch repair-deficient tumors. Produced via immunoSEQ multiplex PCR; TCRdb's table is partial and in-frame only. The sample lists some 97,000 clones, 82% occurring once. Sequenced here: peripheral blood, sampled 30 to 36 weeks after starting pembrolizumab. The receptors were gathered from an adult with mismatch repair-deficient cancer. Each CDR3 is given with its conserved first and last residue.

v_gene,j_gene,CDR3aa
TRBV7-6,TRBJ1-3,CASSRQTGAGNTIYF
TRBV19,TRBJ2-1,CASSTYSTSGRALNEQFF
TRBV18,-,CASSPGQGASYEQYF
TRBV11-3,TRBJ2-7,CASSLVPGAPYEQYF
TRBV6-5,TRBJ2-7,CASSYSGTSSYEQYF
TRBV13,TRBJ2-7,CASSLDRGEQYF
TRBV5-5,TRBJ2-5,CASRMEAETQYF
TRBV21-1,TRBJ2-1,CASSNPLADYNEQFF
TRBV27,TRBJ2-7,CASSLGWGDGIYEQYF
TRBV6-6,TRBJ2-3,CASSYGQGPLDTQYF